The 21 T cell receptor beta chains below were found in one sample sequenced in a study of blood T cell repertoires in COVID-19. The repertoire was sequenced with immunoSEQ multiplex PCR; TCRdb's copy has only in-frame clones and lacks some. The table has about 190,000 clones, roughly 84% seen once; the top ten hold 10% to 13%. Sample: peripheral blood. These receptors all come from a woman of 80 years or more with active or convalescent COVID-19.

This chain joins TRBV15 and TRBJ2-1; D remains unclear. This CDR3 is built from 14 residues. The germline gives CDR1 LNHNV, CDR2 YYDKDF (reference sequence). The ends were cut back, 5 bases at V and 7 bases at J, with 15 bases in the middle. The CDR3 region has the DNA TGTGCCACCAGCTCCGTTAGCTCGAGGAATGAGCAGTTCTTC. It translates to CATSSVSSRNEQFF.

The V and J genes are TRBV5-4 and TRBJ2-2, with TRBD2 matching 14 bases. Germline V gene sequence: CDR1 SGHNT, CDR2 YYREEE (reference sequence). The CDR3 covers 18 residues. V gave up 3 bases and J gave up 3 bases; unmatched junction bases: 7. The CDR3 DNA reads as TGTGCCAGCAGCTGGGGACTAGCGGGAGATTTCGACACCGGGGAGCTGTTTTTT. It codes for CASSWGLAGDFDTGELFF. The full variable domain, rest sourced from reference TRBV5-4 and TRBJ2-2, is ETGVTQSPTHLIKTRGQQVTLRCSSQSGHNTVSWYQQALGQGPQFIFQYYREEENGRGNFPPRFSGLQFPNYSSELNVNALELDDSALYLCASSWGLAGDFDTGELFFGEGSRLTVL.

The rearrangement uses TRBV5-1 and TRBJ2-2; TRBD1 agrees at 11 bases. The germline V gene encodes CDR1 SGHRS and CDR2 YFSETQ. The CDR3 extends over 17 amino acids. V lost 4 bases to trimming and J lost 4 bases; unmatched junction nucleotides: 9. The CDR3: CASSPPGQGDPTGELFF. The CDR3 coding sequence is TGCGCCAGCAGCCCGCCGGGACAGGGGGACCCCACCGGGGAGCTGTTTTTT.

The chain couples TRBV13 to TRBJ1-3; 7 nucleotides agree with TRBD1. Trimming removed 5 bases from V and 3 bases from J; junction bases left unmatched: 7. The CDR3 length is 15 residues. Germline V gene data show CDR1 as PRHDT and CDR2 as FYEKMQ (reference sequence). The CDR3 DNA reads TGTGCCAGCAGCCCCAGGGGGGCTTATGGAAACACCATATATTTT. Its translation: CASSPRGAYGNTIYF.

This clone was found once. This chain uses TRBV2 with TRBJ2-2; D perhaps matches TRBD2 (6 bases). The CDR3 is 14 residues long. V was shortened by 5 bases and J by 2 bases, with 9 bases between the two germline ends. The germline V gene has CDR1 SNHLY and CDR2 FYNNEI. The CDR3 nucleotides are TGTGCCAGCAGTATGGGACTTAACACCGGGGAGCTGTTTTTT. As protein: CASSMGLNTGELFF.

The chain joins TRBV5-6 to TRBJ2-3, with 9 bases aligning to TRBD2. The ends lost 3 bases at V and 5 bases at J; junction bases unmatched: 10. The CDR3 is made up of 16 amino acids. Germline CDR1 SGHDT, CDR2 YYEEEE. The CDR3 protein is CASSYRLAGAVDTQYF. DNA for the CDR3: TGTGCCAGCAGCTACCGTTTAGCGGGAGCTGTAGATACGCAGTATTTT.

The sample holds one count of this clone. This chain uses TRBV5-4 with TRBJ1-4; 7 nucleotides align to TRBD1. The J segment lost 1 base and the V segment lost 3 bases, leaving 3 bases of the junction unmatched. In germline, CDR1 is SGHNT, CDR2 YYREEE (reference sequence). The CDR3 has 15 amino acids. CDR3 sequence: CASSSAGGTNEKLFF. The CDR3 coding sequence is TGTGCCAGCAGCTCGGCAGGGGGAACTAATGAAAAACTGTTTTTT. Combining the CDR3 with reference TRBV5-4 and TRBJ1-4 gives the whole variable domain ETGVTQSPTHLIKTRGQQVTLRCSSQSGHNTVSWYQQALGQGPQFIFQYYREEENGRGNFPPRFSGLQFPNYSSELNVNALELDDSALYLCASSSAGGTNEKLFFGSGTQLSVL.

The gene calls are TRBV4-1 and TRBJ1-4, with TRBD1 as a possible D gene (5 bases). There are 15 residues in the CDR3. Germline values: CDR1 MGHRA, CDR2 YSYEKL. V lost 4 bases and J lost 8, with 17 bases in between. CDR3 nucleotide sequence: TGCGCCAGCAGCCCTCGGAGGGGAATAGAAGAAAAACTGTTTTTT. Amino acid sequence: CASSPRRGIEEKLFF.

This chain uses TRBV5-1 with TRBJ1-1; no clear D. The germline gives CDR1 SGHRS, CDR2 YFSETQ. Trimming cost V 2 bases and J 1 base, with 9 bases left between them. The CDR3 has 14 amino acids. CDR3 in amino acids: CASSLQWQNTEAFF. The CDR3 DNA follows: TGCGCCAGCAGCTTACAATGGCAGAACACTGAAGCTTTCTTT. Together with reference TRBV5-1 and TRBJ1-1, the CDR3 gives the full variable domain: KAGVTQTPRYLIKTRGQQVTLSCSPISGHRSVSWYQQTPGQGLQFLFEYFSETQRNKGNFPGRFSGRQFSNSRSEMNVSTLELGDSALYLCASSLQWQNTEAFFGQGTRLTVV.

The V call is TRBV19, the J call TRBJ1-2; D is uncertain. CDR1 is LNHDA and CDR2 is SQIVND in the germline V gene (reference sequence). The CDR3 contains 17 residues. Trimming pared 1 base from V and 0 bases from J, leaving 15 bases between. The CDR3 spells CASSIGIWATANYGYTF. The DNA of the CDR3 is TGTGCCAGTAGTATAGGTATTTGGGCCACGGCTAACTATGGCTACACCTTC.

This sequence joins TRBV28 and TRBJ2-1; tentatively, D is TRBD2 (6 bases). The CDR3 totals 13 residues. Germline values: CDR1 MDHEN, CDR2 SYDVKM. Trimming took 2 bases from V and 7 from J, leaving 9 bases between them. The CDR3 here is CASSLGDLNEQFF. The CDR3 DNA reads TGTGCCAGCAGTTTAGGGGACTTAAATGAGCAGTTCTTC.

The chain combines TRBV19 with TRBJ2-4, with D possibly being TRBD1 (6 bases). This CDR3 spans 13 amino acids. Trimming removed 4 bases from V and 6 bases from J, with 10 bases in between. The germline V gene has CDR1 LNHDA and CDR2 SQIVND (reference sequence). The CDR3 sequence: CASSTKTGNIQYF. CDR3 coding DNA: TGTGCCAGTAGTACCAAGACAGGAAACATTCAGTACTTC.

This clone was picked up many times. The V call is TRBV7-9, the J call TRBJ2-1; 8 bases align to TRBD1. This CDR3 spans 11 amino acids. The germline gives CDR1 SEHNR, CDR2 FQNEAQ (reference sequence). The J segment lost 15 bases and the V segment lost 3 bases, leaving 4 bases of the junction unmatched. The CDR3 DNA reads TGTGCCAGCAGCTTGACAGGGGAATCGTTCTTC. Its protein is CASSLTGESFF. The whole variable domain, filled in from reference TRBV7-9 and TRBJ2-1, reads DTGVSQNPRHKITKRGQNVTFRCDPISEHNRLYWYRQTLGQGPEFLTYFQNEAQLEKSRLLSDRFSAERPKGSFSTLEIQRTEQGDSAMYLCASSLTGESFFGPGTRLTVL.

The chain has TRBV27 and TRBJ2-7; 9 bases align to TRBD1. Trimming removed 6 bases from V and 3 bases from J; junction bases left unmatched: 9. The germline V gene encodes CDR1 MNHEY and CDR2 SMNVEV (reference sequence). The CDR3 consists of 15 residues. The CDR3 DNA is TGTGCCAGCAGCGACAGGGGGACTGGTAACTACGAGCAGTACTTC. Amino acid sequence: CASSDRGTGNYEQYF.

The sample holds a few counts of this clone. The DNA of the CDR3 is TGTGCCATCAGTGAAGCGGGCCAGACGGGGCAGCCCCAGCATTTT. Protein: CAISEAGQTGQPQHF. This rearrangement joins TRBV10-3 to TRBJ1-5; D is uncertain. V was shortened by 3 bases and J by 7 bases, with 16 bases between the two germline ends. The CDR3 has 15 residues. Germline loops: CDR1 ENHRY, CDR2 SYGVKD.

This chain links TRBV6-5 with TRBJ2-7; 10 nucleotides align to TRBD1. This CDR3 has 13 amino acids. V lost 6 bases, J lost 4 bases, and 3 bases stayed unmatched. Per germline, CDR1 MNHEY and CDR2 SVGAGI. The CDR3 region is CASRGQGFYEQYF. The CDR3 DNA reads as TGTGCCAGCAGGGGACAGGGGTTTTACGAGCAGTACTTC.

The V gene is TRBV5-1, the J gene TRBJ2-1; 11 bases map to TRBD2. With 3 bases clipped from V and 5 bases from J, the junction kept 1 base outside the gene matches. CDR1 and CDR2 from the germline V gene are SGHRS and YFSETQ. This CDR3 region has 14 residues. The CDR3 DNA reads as TGCGCCAGCAGCTGGGGACTAGCGGACAATGAGCAGTTCTTC. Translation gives CASSWGLADNEQFF.

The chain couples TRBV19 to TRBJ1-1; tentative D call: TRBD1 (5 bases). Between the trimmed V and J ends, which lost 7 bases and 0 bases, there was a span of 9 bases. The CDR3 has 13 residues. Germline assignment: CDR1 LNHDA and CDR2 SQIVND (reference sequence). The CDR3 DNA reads TGTGCCAGTAATCCGGGGGTGAACACTGAAGCTTTCTTT. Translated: CASNPGVNTEAFF.

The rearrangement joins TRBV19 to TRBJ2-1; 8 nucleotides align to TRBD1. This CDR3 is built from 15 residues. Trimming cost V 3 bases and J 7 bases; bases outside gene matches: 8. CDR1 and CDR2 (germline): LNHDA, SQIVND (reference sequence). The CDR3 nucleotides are TGTGCCAGTAGTATCATCCAGGGGGCGCGAAATGAGCAGTTCTTC. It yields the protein CASSIIQGARNEQFF.

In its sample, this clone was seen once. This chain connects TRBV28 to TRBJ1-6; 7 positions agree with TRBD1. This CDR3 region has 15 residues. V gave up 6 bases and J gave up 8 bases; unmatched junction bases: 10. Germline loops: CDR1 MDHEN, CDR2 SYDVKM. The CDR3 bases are TGTGCCAGCAGACGCCAGACAGGGCTGGATTCACCCCTCCACTTT. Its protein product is CASRRQTGLDSPLHF.

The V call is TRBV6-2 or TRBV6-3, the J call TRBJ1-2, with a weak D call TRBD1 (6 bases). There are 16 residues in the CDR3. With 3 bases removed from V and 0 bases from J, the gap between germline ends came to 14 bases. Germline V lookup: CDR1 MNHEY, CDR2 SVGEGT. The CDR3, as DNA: TGTGCCAGCAGTTATTGGGGCGGACAGTCTAACTATGGCTACACCTTC. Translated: CASSYWGGQSNYGYTF.